Below are 15 T cell receptor beta chains sequenced from a single sample in a study of T cells expressing NK-cell markers. TCRdb re-called the 5' RACE reads and catalogs CDR3 proteins one per entry, DNA excluded. In all, the sample yields some 150,000 distinct CDR3 sequences. Sequenced: blood T cells: a sorted CD56 or NKG2C T cell subset, CD4+ or CD8+ T cells, or bulk PBMC T cells (not recorded which). These receptor sequences come from a young man in good health.

The V call is TRBV6-5, the J call TRBJ1-2; TCRdb gives TRBD1 as the D gene, but with no DNA this cannot be confirmed. The CDR3 runs 17 residues. Germline CDR1 MNHEY, CDR2 SVGAGI. CDR3: CASSYTTGTGIDYGYTF.

The V gene is TRBV28, the J gene TRBJ2-3; TCRdb lists TRBD2, though no DNA is available to test this call. CDR3 length: 13 residues. Germline V gene data show CDR1 as MDHEN and CDR2 as SYDVKM. CDR3 amino acids: CASSVGLTDTQYF.

The chain couples TRBV7-8 to TRBJ2-3; TCRdb returns TRBD2, unconfirmable since there is no DNA. This CDR3 spans 15 amino acids. Germline V gene data show CDR1 as SGHVS and CDR2 as FQNEAQ. The CDR3 sequence is CASSLGTSGGDTQYF.

The chain is built from TRBV6-4 and TRBJ2-1. Germline values: CDR1 MRHNA, CDR2 SNTAGT. The CDR3 is 15 amino acids. This CDR3 reads CASSDSDGAYNEQFF.

V and J are TRBV7-2 and TRBJ2-5; TCRdb designates TRBD1, a call that cannot be tested without DNA. Germline-derived CDR1 and CDR2 are SGHTA and FQGNSA. This CDR3 comprises 15 residues. This chain's CDR3 is CASSLGQGAGETQYF.

The J gene is TRBJ1-4, the V gene TRBV9. CDR1 is SGDLS and CDR2 is YYNGEE in the germline V gene. The CDR3 length is 14 residues. CDR3 amino acids: CASSVVAGDEKLFF.

The J gene is TRBJ1-1, the V gene TRBV20-1. This CDR3 has 14 residues. CDR1 is DFQATT, CDR2 SNEGSKA, per germline (reference sequence). CDR3 protein: CSASTVIESTEAFF.

The V gene is TRBV12-3 or TRBV12-4, the J gene TRBJ1-5; absent DNA, TCRdb's TRBD1 call cannot be checked. This CDR3 spans 16 amino acids. CDR3 sequence reads: CASSPRTGAGGQPQHF.

J is TRBJ2-1 and V is TRBV27; the TRBD2 assignment by TCRdb is unverifiable without DNA. Germline CDR1 reads MNHEY; CDR2 reads SMNVEV (reference sequence). This CDR3 region has 17 residues. The CDR3 reads CASSPSLAGPSYNEQFF.

The gene calls are TRBV29-1 and TRBJ1-1. This CDR3 is built from 13 residues. Germline CDR1 SQVTM, CDR2 ANQGSEA. CDR3 sequence: CSVHSGPLGEAFF. The full variable domain, in which reference TRBV29-1 and TRBJ1-1 provide the parts outside the CDR3, is SAVISQKPSRDICQRGTSLTIQCQVDSQVTMMFWYRQQPGQSLTLIATANQGSEATYESGFVIDKFPISRPNLTFSTLTVSNMSPEDSSIYLCSVHSGPLGEAFFGQGTRLTVV.

The chain links TRBV19 to TRBJ2-1; without DNA, the TCRdb call of TRBD2 cannot be checked. This CDR3 has 16 residues. CDR1 is LNHDA and CDR2 is SQIVND in the germline V gene (reference sequence). Here the CDR3 reads CASSIASGTAYNEQFF.

The chain carries TRBV6-5 and TRBJ2-4; TCRdb picks TRBD1, but there is no DNA to check that call. CDR3 size: 14 residues. Per the germline V gene, CDR1 is MNHEY and CDR2 is SVGAGI. CDR3: CASTMGPAKNIQYF.

The chain has TRBV9 and TRBJ1-2. CDR3 length equals 14 residues. Germline assignment: CDR1 SGDLS and CDR2 YYNGEE. CDR3 in amino acids: CASSVGVSAAGYTF. The variable domain in full, completed from reference TRBV9 and TRBJ1-2, reads DSGVTQTPKHLITATGQRVTLRCSPRSGDLSVYWYQQSLDQGLQFLIQYYNGEERAKGNILERFSAQQFPDLHSELNLSSLELGDSALYFCASSVGVSAAGYTFGSGTRLTVV.

The CDR3 protein is CASSYNALETQYF. The gene calls are TRBV6-2 or TRBV6-3 and TRBJ2-5. CDR1 and CDR2 from the germline V gene are MNHEY and SVGEGT. This CDR3 has 13 amino acids.

The chain has TRBV28 and TRBJ1-2; TCRdb indicates TRBD1, and absent DNA this call remains unverified. Germline lookup yields CDR1 MDHEN and CDR2 SYDVKM. The CDR3 totals 14 residues. CDR3 in amino acids: CAHVARGHLSGYTF.